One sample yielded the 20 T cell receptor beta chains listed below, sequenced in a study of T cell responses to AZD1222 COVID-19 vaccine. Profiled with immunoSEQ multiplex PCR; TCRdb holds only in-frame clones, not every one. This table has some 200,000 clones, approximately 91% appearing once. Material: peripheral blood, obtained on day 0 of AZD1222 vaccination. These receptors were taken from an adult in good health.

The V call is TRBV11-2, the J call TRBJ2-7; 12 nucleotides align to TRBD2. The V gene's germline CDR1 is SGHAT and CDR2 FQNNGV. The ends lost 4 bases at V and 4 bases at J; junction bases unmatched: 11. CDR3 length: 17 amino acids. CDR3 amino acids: CASSSVGLAGGRYEQYF. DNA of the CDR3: TGTGCCAGCAGCTCGGTCGGTCTAGCGGGGGGGCGGTACGAGCAGTACTTC.

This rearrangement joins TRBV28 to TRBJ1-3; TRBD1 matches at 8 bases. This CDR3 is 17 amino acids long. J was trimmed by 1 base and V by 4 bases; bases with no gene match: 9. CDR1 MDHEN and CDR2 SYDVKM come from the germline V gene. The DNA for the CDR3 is TGTGCCAGCAGTTCACTGACAGGGGCCTATTCTGGAAACACCATATATTTT. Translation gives CASSSLTGAYSGNTIYF.

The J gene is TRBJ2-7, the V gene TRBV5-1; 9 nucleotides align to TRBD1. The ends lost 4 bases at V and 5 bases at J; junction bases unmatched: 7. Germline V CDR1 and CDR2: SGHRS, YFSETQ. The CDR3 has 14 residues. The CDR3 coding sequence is TGCGCCAGCAGCCTGGGACAGGGTGTCCACGAGCAGTACTTC. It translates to CASSLGQGVHEQYF.

This CDR3 is CASSQVEGAGGYTF. Written as DNA, the CDR3 is TGCGCCAGCAGCCAAGTAGAGGGGGCAGGTGGCTACACCTTC. The chain links TRBV4-3 to TRBJ1-2; 7 bases line up with TRBD1. CDR1 is LGHNA, CDR2 YSLEER, per germline. The CDR3 covers 14 residues. Losses at the gene ends were 1 base for V and 7 bases for J; bases not matched to a gene: 6.

CDR3 bases: TGTGCCAGCAGCAAAGACAACTACGAGCAGTACTTC. Residues: CASSKDNYEQYF. The chain recombines TRBV21-1 with TRBJ2-7; the table gives TRBD1 as D, unverified against the DNA. TRBV21-1 is given as a pseudogene. This CDR3 contains 12 residues.

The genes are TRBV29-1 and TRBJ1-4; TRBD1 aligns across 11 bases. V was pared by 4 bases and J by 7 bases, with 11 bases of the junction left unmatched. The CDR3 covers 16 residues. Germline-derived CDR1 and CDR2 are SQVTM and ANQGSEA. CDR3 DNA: TGCAGCGTTGCAGAATGGACAGGGGGCATGGTTGAAAAACTGTTTTTT. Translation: CSVAEWTGGMVEKLFF.

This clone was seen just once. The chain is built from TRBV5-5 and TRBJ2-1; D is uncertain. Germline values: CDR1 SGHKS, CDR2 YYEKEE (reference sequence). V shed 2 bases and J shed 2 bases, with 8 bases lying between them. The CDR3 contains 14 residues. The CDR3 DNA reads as TGTGCCAGCAGCTTTACGGAAGCCTACAATGAGCAGTTCTTC. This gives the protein CASSFTEAYNEQFF.

CDR3: CASSDRRGNQPQHF. CDR3 in DNA: TGTGCCAGCAGTGACCGGCGGGGCAATCAGCCCCAGCATTTT. The chain carries TRBV2 and TRBJ1-5; D unresolved. Deletions cut 3 bases from V and 2 bases from J, with 8 bases between. Germline CDR1 is SNHLY and CDR2 is FYNNEI. The length of the CDR3 is 14 residues.

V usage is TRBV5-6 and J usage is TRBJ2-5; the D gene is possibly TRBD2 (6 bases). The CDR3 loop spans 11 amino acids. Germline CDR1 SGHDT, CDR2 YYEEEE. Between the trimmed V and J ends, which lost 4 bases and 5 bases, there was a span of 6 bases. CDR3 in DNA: TGTGCCAGCAGCGGAGGGGAGACCCAGTACTTC. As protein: CASSGGETQYF.

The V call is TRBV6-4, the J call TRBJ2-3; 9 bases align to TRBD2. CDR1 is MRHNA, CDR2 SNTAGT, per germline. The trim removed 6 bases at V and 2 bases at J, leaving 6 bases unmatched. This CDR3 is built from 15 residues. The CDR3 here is CASRIAGAVTDTQYF. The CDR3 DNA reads TGTGCCAGCAGAATAGCGGGGGCCGTCACAGATACGCAGTATTTT.

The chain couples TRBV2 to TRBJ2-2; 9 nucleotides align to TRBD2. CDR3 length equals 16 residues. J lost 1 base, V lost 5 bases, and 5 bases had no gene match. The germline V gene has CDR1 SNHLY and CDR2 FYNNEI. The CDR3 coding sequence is TGTGCCAGCAGTCCGCGGGGGGGCTGGAACACCGGGGAGCTGTTTTTT. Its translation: CASSPRGGWNTGELFF.

CDR3 DNA: TGTGCCAGCAGCCAGCGGACAGTAACAGATACGCAGTATTTT. Amino acid sequence: CASSQRTVTDTQYF. This chain links TRBV7-9 with TRBJ2-3; D is possibly TRBD1 (6 bases). The germline V gene has CDR1 SEHNR and CDR2 FQNEAQ (reference sequence). Between the trimmed V and J ends, which lost 5 bases and 3 bases, there was a span of 12 bases. The CDR3 runs to 14 residues.

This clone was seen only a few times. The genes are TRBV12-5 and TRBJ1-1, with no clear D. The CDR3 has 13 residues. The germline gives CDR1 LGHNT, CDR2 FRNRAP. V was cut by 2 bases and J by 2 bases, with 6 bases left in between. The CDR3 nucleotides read TGTGCTAGTGGTTTGAAGTTAAACACTGAAGCTTTCTTT. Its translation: CASGLKLNTEAFF.

CDR3 nucleotides: TGTGCCAGCAGCCTAAAGGGAAGGACTAGCGGAATGAGGGGAGAGACCCAGTACTTC. This gives the protein CASSLKGRTSGMRGETQYF. This chain links TRBV3-1 (or the pseudogene TRBV3-2) with TRBJ2-5; 10 nucleotides match TRBD2. Germline CDR1 reads LGHDT; CDR2 reads YNNKEL (reference sequence). V dropped 4 bases and J dropped 4; count of bases not matched to a gene: 18. This CDR3 comprises 19 residues.

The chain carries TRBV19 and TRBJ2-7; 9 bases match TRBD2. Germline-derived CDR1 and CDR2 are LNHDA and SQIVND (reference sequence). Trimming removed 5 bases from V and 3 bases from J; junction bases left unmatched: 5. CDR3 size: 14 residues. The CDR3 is CASSLLAGIYEQYF. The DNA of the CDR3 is TGTGCCAGTAGTCTCCTAGCGGGAATCTACGAGCAGTACTTC.

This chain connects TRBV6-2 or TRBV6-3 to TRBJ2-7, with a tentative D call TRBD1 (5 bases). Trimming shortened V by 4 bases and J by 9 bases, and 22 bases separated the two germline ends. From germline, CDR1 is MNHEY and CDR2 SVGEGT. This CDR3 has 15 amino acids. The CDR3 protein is CASSFPALWGSGQYF. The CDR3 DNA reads TGTGCCAGCAGTTTTCCGGCGTTGTGGGGCTCGGGGCAGTACTTC.

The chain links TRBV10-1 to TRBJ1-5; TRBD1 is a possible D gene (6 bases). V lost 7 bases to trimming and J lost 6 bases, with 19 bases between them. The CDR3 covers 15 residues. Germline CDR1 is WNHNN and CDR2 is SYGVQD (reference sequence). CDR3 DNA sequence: TGCGCCAGCACCGCCCAGTACAGGGACGTTCAGCCCCAGCATTTT. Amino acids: CASTAQYRDVQPQHF.

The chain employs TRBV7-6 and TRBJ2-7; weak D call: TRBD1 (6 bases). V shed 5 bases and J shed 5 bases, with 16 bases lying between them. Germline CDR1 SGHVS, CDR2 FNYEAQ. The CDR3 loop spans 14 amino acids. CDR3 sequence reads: CASSQPGHSNEQYF. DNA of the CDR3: TGTGCCAGCAGCCAACCGGGACATAGCAACGAGCAGTACTTC.

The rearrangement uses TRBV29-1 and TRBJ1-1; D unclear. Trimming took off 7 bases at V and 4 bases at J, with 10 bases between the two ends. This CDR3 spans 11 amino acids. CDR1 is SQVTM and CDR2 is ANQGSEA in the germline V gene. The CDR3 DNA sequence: TGCAGCGGGGTAGAAAGCACTGAAGCTTTCTTT. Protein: CSGVESTEAFF.

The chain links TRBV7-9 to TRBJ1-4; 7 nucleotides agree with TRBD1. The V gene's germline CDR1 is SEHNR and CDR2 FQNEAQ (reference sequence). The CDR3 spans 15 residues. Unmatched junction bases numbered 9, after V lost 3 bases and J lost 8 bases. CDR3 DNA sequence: TGTGCCAGCAGCTTTGGACAGGAGGTTATAGAAAAACTGTTTTTT. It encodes CASSFGQEVIEKLFF.